Following are 20 T cell receptor beta chains from one sample sequenced in a study of control samples from healthy donors and cancer patients. This table comes from immunoSEQ multiplex PCR, and its TCRdb copy is limited to in-frame clones, with some not included. The sample records 75,000 or so clones, approximately 89% being singletons. The sequenced sample consisted of PBMCs. These receptors all come from a man aged 60-69 years with colorectal cancer.

The chain joins TRBV2 to TRBJ2-5, with 12 bases aligning to TRBD1. CDR1 SNHLY and CDR2 FYNNEI come from the germline V gene. This CDR3 region has 14 residues. V lost 6 bases, J lost 7 bases, and 6 bases stayed unmatched. This chain's CDR3 is CASSAGQGAWTQYF. The CDR3 nucleotides read TGTGCCAGCAGCGCGGGACAGGGGGCTTGGACCCAGTACTTC.

The chain carries TRBV24-1 and TRBJ1-2; D is unresolved. The V gene's germline CDR1 is KGHDR and CDR2 SFDVKD. V gave up 7 bases and J gave up 2 bases, with 10 bases separating them. The CDR3 consists of 13 residues. The CDR3 coding sequence is TGTGCCACCAGCCGTACACAGAACTATGGCTACACCTTC. Encoded protein: CATSRTQNYGYTF.

V and J are TRBV12-3 or TRBV12-4 and TRBJ1-5; unclear D gene. Trimming stripped 4 bases from V and 6 bases from J, with 7 bases between. The CDR3 totals 12 residues. DNA for the CDR3: TGTGCCAGCAGTTCTTTGGCTCAGCCCCAGCATTTT. This encodes CASSSLAQPQHF.

DNA of the CDR3: TGCGCCAGCAGCTTCGGACTAGCGAGCACAGATACGCAGTATTTT. This translates into CASSFGLASTDTQYF. The chain carries TRBV5-1 and TRBJ2-3; TRBD2 aligns across 9 bases. Germline V lookup: CDR1 SGHRS, CDR2 YFSETQ. The trim removed 2 bases at V and 0 bases at J, leaving 1 base unmatched. The length of the CDR3 is 15 residues.

The chain couples TRBV6-6 to TRBJ1-1, with D hard to call. The CDR3 contains 11 residues. V lost 6 bases to trimming and J lost 3 bases, with 5 bases between them. Germline V gene sequence: CDR1 MNHNY, CDR2 SVGAGI (reference sequence). DNA of the CDR3: TGTGCCAGCAGGAGGGACACTGAAGCTTTCTTT. Translating it yields CASRRDTEAFF.

This sequence joins TRBV7-8 and TRBJ1-2; D perhaps matches TRBD1 (5 bases). The CDR3 runs 12 residues. Trimming removed 6 bases at V and 8 bases at J, with 13 bases between. CDR1 is SGHVS, CDR2 FQNEAQ, per germline. CDR3 amino acids: CASRGRDGGYTF. The CDR3, as DNA: TGTGCCAGCAGGGGCAGGGACGGGGGCTACACCTTC.

The chain couples TRBV9 to TRBJ2-2; D is uncertain. Trimming removed 0 bases at V and 1 base at J, with 1 base between. Per germline, CDR1 SGDLS and CDR2 YYNGEE. The CDR3 extends over 13 amino acids. The CDR3 sequence is CASSVENTGELFF. Written as DNA, the CDR3 is TGTGCCAGCAGCGTAGAGAACACCGGGGAGCTGTTTTTT.

V gene TRBV2 combines with J gene TRBJ2-6; 7 positions agree with TRBD1. V dropped 8 bases and J dropped 2; count of bases not matched to a gene: 9. There are 16 residues in the CDR3. Germline CDR1 SNHLY, CDR2 FYNNEI. The CDR3 sequence: CASQARGMAGANVLTF. CDR3 DNA sequence: TGTGCCAGCCAGGCCAGGGGGATGGCTGGGGCCAACGTCCTGACTTTC.

The chain couples TRBV7-9 to TRBJ1-1; 7 bases are a match to TRBD1. J gave up 2 bases and V 7 bases, and 4 bases lay outside the gene matches. Per the germline V gene, CDR1 is SEHNR and CDR2 is FQNEAQ (reference sequence). The CDR3 is 13 residues long. For the CDR3, the DNA is TGTGCCAGCATGACAGGGACAAACACTGAAGCTTTCTTT. Residues: CASMTGTNTEAFF.

The rearrangement joins TRBV29-1 to TRBJ2-5; D might be TRBD1 (5 bases). Trimming left V 3 bases short and J 4 bases short, with 9 bases between. CDR1 SQVTM and CDR2 ANQGSEA come from the germline V gene. This CDR3 spans 12 amino acids. CDR3 in amino acids: CSVDPQGETQYF. CDR3 coding DNA: TGCAGCGTTGACCCCCAGGGAGAGACCCAGTACTTC.

The CDR3 protein is CAWTLRSVTTPLHF. The CDR3 DNA follows: TGTGCCTGGACCCTCAGGAGTGTTACGACACCCCTCCACTTT. This rearrangement joins TRBV30 to TRBJ1-6, with unresolved D. V was pared by 4 bases and J by 11 bases, with 18 bases between. Germline CDR1 is GTSNPN and CDR2 is SVGIG (reference sequence). The CDR3 spans 14 residues. Drawing the rest from reference TRBV30 and TRBJ1-6, the complete variable domain is SQTIHQWPATLVQPVGSPLSLECTVEGTSNPNLYWYRQAAGRGLQLLFYSVGIGQISSEVPQNLSASRPQDRQFILSSKKLLLSDSGFYLCAWTLRSVTTPLHFGNGTRLTVT.

This clone was picked up one time. The V call is TRBV27, the J call TRBJ1-5, with unresolved D. Trimming shortened V by 6 bases and J by 5 bases, and 11 bases separated the two germline ends. There are 13 residues in the CDR3. Per the germline V gene, CDR1 is MNHEY and CDR2 is SMNVEV (reference sequence). In DNA, the CDR3 is TGTGCCAGCAGCCCGGCCTGGGATCAGCCCCAGCATTTT. The encoded protein is CASSPAWDQPQHF.

The V gene is TRBV6-5, the J gene TRBJ2-5, with 8 positions matching TRBD2. The V and J ends lost 6 bases and 2 bases, in that order; junction bases with no gene match: 5. CDR1 and CDR2 (germline): MNHEY, SVGAGI. This CDR3 is built from 14 residues. The CDR3 DNA follows: TGTGCCAGCAGAACTAGCGGACTTCAAGAGACCCAGTACTTC. It specifies CASRTSGLQETQYF.

The chain links TRBV11-3 to TRBJ2-1, with D hard to call. V dropped 2 bases and J dropped 15 bases, with 14 bases sitting between them. Germline V gene sequence: CDR1 SGHNT, CDR2 YENEEA. This CDR3 spans 12 amino acids. In DNA, the CDR3 is TGTGCCAGCAGCTTACACATCCTGGAGTCGTTCTTC. Translating it yields CASSLHILESFF.

The rearrangement links TRBV2 to TRBJ2-5; TRBD2 matches 8 bases. The ends lost 11 bases at V and 1 base at J; junction bases unmatched: 6. Looked up from germline, CDR1 is SNHLY and CDR2 is FYNNEI. This CDR3 comprises 13 residues. The CDR3: CAFGGGPQETQYF. CDR3 nucleotide sequence: TGTGCCTTCGGGGGGGGACCCCAAGAGACCCAGTACTTC.

The rearrangement uses TRBV5-6 and TRBJ2-3; D possibly corresponds to TRBD2 (6 bases). Germline lookup yields CDR1 SGHDT and CDR2 YYEEEE. Trimming cost V 1 base and J 0 bases, with 9 bases left between them. The CDR3 sequence is 15 residues long. The CDR3 sequence is CASSLSGPSTDTQYF. For the CDR3, the DNA is TGTGCCAGCAGCTTGAGCGGGCCCAGCACAGATACGCAGTATTTT.

The chain has TRBV6-1 and TRBJ1-5; 7 bases fit TRBD1. The CDR3 extends over 16 amino acids. Germline lookup yields CDR1 MNHNS and CDR2 SASEGT. Trimming cost V 1 base and J 6 bases; bases outside gene matches: 9. CDR3 sequence reads: CASSEGTARGGQPQHF. DNA for the CDR3: TGTGCCAGCAGTGAAGGAACGGCCAGGGGGGGTCAGCCCCAGCATTTT.

The chain links TRBV28 to TRBJ1-2, with 7 bases fitting TRBD1. Germline CDR1 is MDHEN and CDR2 is SYDVKM. V dropped 5 bases and J dropped 8; count of bases not matched to a gene: 8. The CDR3 runs to 13 residues. DNA of the CDR3: TGTGCCAGCAGTCAGAGACAGGGTGGAGGCTACACCTTC. Its protein is CASSQRQGGGYTF.

V and J are TRBV27 and TRBJ1-2, with TRBD1 matching over 7 bases. The CDR3 length is 16 residues. Germline V CDR1 and CDR2: MNHEY, SMNVEV (reference sequence). V was clipped by 0 bases and J by 3 bases; unmatched bases: 7. In DNA form, the CDR3 reads TGTGCCAGCAGTTTATCCCAGGGGGATCGGGACTATGGCTACACCTTC. This encodes CASSLSQGDRDYGYTF.

V gene TRBV6-2 or TRBV6-3 combines with J gene TRBJ1-1, with D possibly being TRBD1 (5 bases). Deletions cut 5 bases from V and 11 bases from J, with 21 bases between. Germline assignment: CDR1 MNHEY and CDR2 SVGEGT. This CDR3 has 14 amino acids. The CDR3 reads CASSDWDRDQTAFF. CDR3 coding DNA: TGTGCCAGCAGTGACTGGGATCGGGACCAGACGGCTTTCTTT.